These 21 T cell receptor beta chains share one sample of origin, sequenced in a study of shared clonotypes between healthy human individuals. Clones were read by immunoSEQ multiplex PCR, and TCRdb kept only the in-frame ones, dropping some. The sample lists about 1.5 million clones, about 98% occurring once. Sequenced material: naive CD4+ T cells sorted from blood. The subset is: CD45RA+ positively selected. The receptor set was obtained from a young man in good health.

Note on this clone: At the DNA level, this CDR3 is encoded by other sequences in the same sample as well. The chain has TRBV18 and TRBJ1-2; TRBD1 is a possible D gene (6 bases). Looked up from germline, CDR1 is KGHSH and CDR2 is LQKENI. V lost 6 bases and J lost 6, with 14 bases in between. The length of the CDR3 is 13 residues. The CDR3 DNA is TGTGCCAGCTCTCCCACGACAGGCGATGGCTACACCTTC. Encoded protein: CASSPTTGDGYTF.

This clone is a singleton in its sample. The rearrangement links TRBV1 to TRBJ2-7; the table's D call, TRBD1, was not checked against the DNA. TRBV1 corresponds to a pseudogene. The CDR3 loop spans 14 amino acids. The DNA of the CDR3 is TGCACCAGCAGCCGTCAATCCAGGGGCCACGAGCAGTACTTC. Encoded protein: CTSSRQSRGHEQYF.

The CDR3 loop is CASSQVPLSGIPPEQYF. CDR3 DNA: TGCGCCAGCAGCCAAGTTCCCCTTAGCGGGATCCCCCCAGAGCAGTACTTC. V gene TRBV4-1 combines with J gene TRBJ2-7, with 8 bases lining up with TRBD2. This CDR3 comprises 17 residues. J lost 7 bases, V lost 1 base, and 15 bases had no gene match. Germline V gives CDR1 MGHRA, CDR2 YSYEKL.

The genes are TRBV7-2 and TRBJ2-7; TRBD2 aligns across 8 bases. The germline V gene has CDR1 SGHTA and CDR2 FQGNSA. The CDR3 loop spans 14 amino acids. J was trimmed by 5 bases and V by 4 bases; bases with no gene match: 7. CDR3 sequence reads: CASSSGLGMNEQYF. CDR3 DNA sequence: TGTGCCAGCAGCTCGGGACTAGGTATGAACGAGCAGTACTTC.

As concerns this clone: Different DNA sequences within this sample yield the same CDR3. The chain employs TRBV20-1 and TRBJ2-5; D remains unclear. The CDR3 contains 10 residues. Trimming took off 3 bases at V and 5 bases at J, with 4 bases between the two ends. Germline values: CDR1 DFQATT, CDR2 SNEGSKA (reference sequence). CDR3 loop: CSASSETQYF. CDR3 nucleotides: TGCAGTGCTAGTAGTGAGACCCAGTACTTC.

In DNA form, the CDR3 reads TGTGCCAGTAGTATAGGAACGGGGGCCGGAACAGATACGCAGTATTTT. Encoded protein: CASSIGTGAGTDTQYF. The chain has TRBV19 and TRBJ2-3; D assignment may be TRBD1 or TRBD2 (6 bases each). Germline lookup yields CDR1 LNHDA and CDR2 SQIVND (reference sequence). This CDR3 comprises 16 residues. The germline V and J ends were trimmed by 1 base and 3 bases, with 14 bases remaining between them.

The chain recombines TRBV28 with TRBJ1-5, with D perhaps matching TRBD1 (6 bases). Per germline, CDR1 MDHEN and CDR2 SYDVKM. The CDR3 consists of 15 residues. V gave up 6 bases and J gave up 0 bases, with 12 bases separating them. The CDR3 protein is CASRLQGYSNQPQHF. In DNA, the CDR3 is TGTGCCAGCAGACTACAGGGATATAGCAATCAGCCCCAGCATTTT.

The chain carries TRBV12-2 and TRBJ2-7; the listed D gene, TRBD2, was not tested against the DNA. TRBV12-2 has pseudogene status. The CDR3 extends over 16 amino acids. The CDR3 DNA is TGTGCAAGTCGCCTGGGACTAGCGGGAGTCTCCTACGAGCAGTACTTC. The encoded protein is CASRLGLAGVSYEQYF.

A single count supports this clone. The chain joins TRBV7-6 to TRBJ2-7, with 12 bases identical to TRBD1. Germline V lookup: CDR1 SGHVS, CDR2 FNYEAQ. There are 14 residues in the CDR3. Trimming removed 6 bases from V and 6 bases from J; junction bases left unmatched: 6. The CDR3 DNA is TGTGCCAGCAGTCCGGGACAGGGGGCTTCCGAGCAGTACTTC. Translated: CASSPGQGASEQYF.

The chain is built from TRBV11-2 and TRBJ1-1, with TRBD1 as a possible D gene (5 bases). The ends were cut back, 5 bases at V and 3 bases at J, with 16 bases in the middle. Germline V lookup: CDR1 SGHAT, CDR2 FQNNGV. CDR3 length: 15 amino acids. The CDR3 DNA is TGTGCCAGCAGCCCCTCAGAGGGGTCGGACACTGAAGCTTTCTTT. This gives the protein CASSPSEGSDTEAFF.

This rearrangement joins TRBV5-1 to TRBJ2-3; D uncertain. The CDR3 consists of 15 residues. V lost 0 bases to trimming and J lost 6 bases, with 14 bases between them. Germline V gives CDR1 SGHRS, CDR2 YFSETQ. The CDR3 DNA follows: TGCGCCAGCAGCTTGGAGGCCGCCCCCCGCGATACGCAGTATTTT. Protein product: CASSLEAAPRDTQYF.

The sample holds one count of this clone. In DNA form, the CDR3 reads TGCAGCGTTGACGGGCTAGTTTCAGATACGCAGTATTTT. Translated, it gives CSVDGLVSDTQYF. V and J are TRBV29-1 and TRBJ2-3; D gene unclear. The CDR3 spans 13 residues. V lost 3 bases and J lost 4, with 11 bases in between. Germline-derived CDR1 and CDR2 are SQVTM and ANQGSEA.

The V and J genes are TRBV5-4 and TRBJ1-4, with 8 bases identical to TRBD1. Germline CDR1 is SGHNT and CDR2 is YYREEE (reference sequence). Losses at the gene ends were 4 bases for V and 5 bases for J; bases not matched to a gene: 10. This CDR3 is built from 16 residues. Written as DNA, the CDR3 is TGTGCCAGCAGCGTGGACAGGGCCAATAGGAATGAAAAACTGTTTTTT. It is translated as CASSVDRANRNEKLFF.

The chain joins TRBV6-5 to TRBJ2-1; D unclear. CDR3 length: 15 amino acids. The germline gives CDR1 MNHEY, CDR2 SVGAGI. Trimming pared 4 bases from V and 6 bases from J, leaving 16 bases between. The CDR3 DNA follows: TGTGCCAGCAGTTTGGTCGAAAGAGGATTCAATGAGCAGTTCTTC. Translated, it gives CASSLVERGFNEQFF.

The chain carries TRBV11-2 and TRBJ2-1; D might be TRBD2 (7 bases). CDR1 and CDR2 (germline): SGHAT, FQNNGV. V lost 3 bases to trimming and J lost 9 bases, with 12 bases between them. CDR3 length: 13 amino acids. The CDR3 is CASSFRGAGEQFF. The CDR3, as DNA: TGTGCCAGCAGCTTCCGGGGGGCGGGTGAGCAGTTCTTC.

A single count supports this clone. J is TRBJ2-7 and V is TRBV14, with 12 nucleotides matching TRBD2. The germline V gene has CDR1 SGHDN and CDR2 FVKESK. The CDR3 covers 14 residues. V shed 8 bases and J 3 bases; nucleotides not matched to a gene: 5. The CDR3 DNA reads TGTGCCAGCCCAATGACTAGCGGGAGCTACGAGCAGTACTTC. It codes for CASPMTSGSYEQYF.

The chain combines TRBV28 with TRBJ2-5, with D perhaps TRBD2 (5 bases). The CDR3 totals 13 residues. The germline V gene has CDR1 MDHEN and CDR2 SYDVKM. V was clipped by 7 bases and J by 5 bases, with 14 bases between them. CDR3 nucleotide sequence: TGTGCCAGCACTCGCGGGCCCCGGGAGACCCAGTACTTC. Protein sequence: CASTRGPRETQYF. Together with reference TRBV28 and TRBJ2-5, the CDR3 gives the full variable domain: DVKVTQSSRYLVKRTGEKVFLECVQDMDHENMFWYRQDPGLGLRLIYFSYDVKMKEKGDIPEGYSVSREKKERFSLILESASTNQTSMYLCASTRGPRETQYFGPGTRLLVL.

The chain couples TRBV7-8 to TRBJ2-4, with a possible D match to TRBD2 (6 bases). This CDR3 has 16 amino acids. Germline CDR1 is SGHVS and CDR2 is FQNEAQ. Trimming took off 4 bases at V and 0 bases at J, with 13 bases between the two ends. CDR3 in amino acids: CASSSRGGLAKNIQYF. The CDR3 DNA follows: TGTGCCAGCAGCTCGCGTGGGGGGTTAGCCAAAAACATTCAGTACTTC.

The V gene is TRBV6-5, the J gene TRBJ1-2; no clear D. V was cut by 0 bases and J by 0 bases, with 11 bases left in between. Germline CDR1 MNHEY, CDR2 SVGAGI. The CDR3 length is 16 residues. CDR3 nucleotide sequence: TGTGCCAGCAGTTACTCGTCGCTTGGGCCTAACTATGGCTACACCTTC. Amino acid sequence: CASSYSSLGPNYGYTF.

V usage is TRBV28 and J usage is TRBJ2-1, with D possibly being TRBD1 (6 bases). This CDR3 has 18 amino acids. Germline V gene data show CDR1 as MDHEN and CDR2 as SYDVKM. V lost 5 bases and J lost 0, with 20 bases in between. CDR3 loop: CASSRDITNGFSYNEQFF. The CDR3 coding sequence is TGTGCCAGCAGTCGGGACATTACGAACGGATTCTCCTACAATGAGCAGTTCTTC. The whole variable domain, remainder taken from reference TRBV28 and TRBJ2-1, is DVKVTQSSRYLVKRTGEKVFLECVQDMDHENMFWYRQDPGLGLRLIYFSYDVKMKEKGDIPEGYSVSREKKERFSLILESASTNQTSMYLCASSRDITNGFSYNEQFFGPGTRLTVL.

The chain recombines TRBV11-2 with TRBJ2-1; 9 positions agree with TRBD2. The germline CDR1 and CDR2 sequences are SGHAT and FQNNGV. The CDR3 has 16 amino acids. The ends lost 4 bases at V and 3 bases at J; junction bases unmatched: 7. The CDR3 reads CASSSFSGRLYNEQFF. CDR3 DNA sequence: TGTGCCAGCAGCTCATTTAGCGGGAGACTCTACAATGAGCAGTTCTTC.